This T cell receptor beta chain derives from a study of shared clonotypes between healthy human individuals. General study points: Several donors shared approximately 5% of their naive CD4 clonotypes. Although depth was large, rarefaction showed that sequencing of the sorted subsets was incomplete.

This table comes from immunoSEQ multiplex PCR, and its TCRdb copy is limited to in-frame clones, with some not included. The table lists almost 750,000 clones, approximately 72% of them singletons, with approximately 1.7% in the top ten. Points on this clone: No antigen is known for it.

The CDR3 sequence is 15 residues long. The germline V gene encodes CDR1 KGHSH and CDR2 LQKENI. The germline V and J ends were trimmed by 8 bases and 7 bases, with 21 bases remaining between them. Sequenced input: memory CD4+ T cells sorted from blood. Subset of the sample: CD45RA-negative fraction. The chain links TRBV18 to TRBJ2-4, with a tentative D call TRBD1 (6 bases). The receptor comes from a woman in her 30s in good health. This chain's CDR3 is CASAIQGTSGNIQYF. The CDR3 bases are TGTGCCAGCGCCATACAGGGTACTTCGGGGAACATTCAGTACTTC.